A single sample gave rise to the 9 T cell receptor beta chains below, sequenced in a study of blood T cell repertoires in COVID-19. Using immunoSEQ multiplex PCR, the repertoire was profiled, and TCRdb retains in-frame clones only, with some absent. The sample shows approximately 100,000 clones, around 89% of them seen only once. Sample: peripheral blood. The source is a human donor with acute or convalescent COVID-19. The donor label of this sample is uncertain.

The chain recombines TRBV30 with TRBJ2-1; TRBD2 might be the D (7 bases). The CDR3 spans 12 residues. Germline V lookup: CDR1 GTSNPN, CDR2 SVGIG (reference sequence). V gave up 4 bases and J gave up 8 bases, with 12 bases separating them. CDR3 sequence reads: CAWTKGGDEQFF. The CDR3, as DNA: TGTGCCTGGACCAAGGGGGGGGATGAGCAGTTCTTC. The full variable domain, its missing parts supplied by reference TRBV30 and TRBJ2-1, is SQTIHQWPATLVQPVGSPLSLECTVEGTSNPNLYWYRQAAGRGLQLLFYSVGIGQISSEVPQNLSASRPQDRQFILSSKKLLLSDSGFYLCAWTKGGDEQFFGPGTRLTVL.

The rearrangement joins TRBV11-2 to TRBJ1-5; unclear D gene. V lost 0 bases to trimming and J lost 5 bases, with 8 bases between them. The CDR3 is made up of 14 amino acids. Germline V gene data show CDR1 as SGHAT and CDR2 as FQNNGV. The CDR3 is CASSLDGRYQPQHF. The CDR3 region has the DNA TGTGCCAGCAGCTTAGATGGGCGTTATCAGCCCCAGCATTTT.

CDR3 coding DNA: TGTGCCTGGAGTTCCGGGACAGGGCCGAATCAGCCCCAGCATTTT. It codes for CAWSSGTGPNQPQHF. This rearrangement joins TRBV30 to TRBJ1-5; 9 bases align to TRBD1. Trimming at V came to 2 bases and at J to 4 bases, leaving 6 bases not matched to a gene. The CDR3 runs to 15 residues. Per germline, CDR1 GTSNPN and CDR2 SVGIG (reference sequence).

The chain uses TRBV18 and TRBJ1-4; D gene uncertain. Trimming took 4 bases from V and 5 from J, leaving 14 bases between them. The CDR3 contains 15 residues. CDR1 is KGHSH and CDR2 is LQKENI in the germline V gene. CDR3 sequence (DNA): TGTGCCAGCTCACGGACCGCCAGCGGCAATGAAAAACTGTTTTTT. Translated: CASSRTASGNEKLFF.

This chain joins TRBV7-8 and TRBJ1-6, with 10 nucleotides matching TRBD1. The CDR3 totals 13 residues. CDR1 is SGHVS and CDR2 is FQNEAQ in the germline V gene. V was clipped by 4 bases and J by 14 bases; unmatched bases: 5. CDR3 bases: TGTGCCAGCAGCTGGACAGGGGGAAGGACCCTCCACTTT. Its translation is CASSWTGGRTLHF.

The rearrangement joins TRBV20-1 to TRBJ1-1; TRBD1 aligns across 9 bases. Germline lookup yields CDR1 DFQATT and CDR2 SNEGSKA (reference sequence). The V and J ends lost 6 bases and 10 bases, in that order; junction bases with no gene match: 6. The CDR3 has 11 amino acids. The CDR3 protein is CSAPGQGRAFF. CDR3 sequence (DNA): TGCAGTGCCCCGGGACAGGGTAGAGCTTTCTTT.

The CDR3 DNA sequence: TGTGCCAGCAGCTTGACGACAACATCCTATGGCTACACCTTC. It encodes CASSLTTTSYGYTF. V gene TRBV11-2 combines with J gene TRBJ1-2; D is unclear. V lost 3 bases to trimming and J lost 4 bases, with 12 bases between them. Germline values: CDR1 SGHAT, CDR2 FQNNGV. The CDR3 contains 14 residues.

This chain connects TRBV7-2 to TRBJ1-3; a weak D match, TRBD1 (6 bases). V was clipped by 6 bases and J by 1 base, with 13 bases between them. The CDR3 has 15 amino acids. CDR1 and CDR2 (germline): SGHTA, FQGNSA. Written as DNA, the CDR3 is TGTGCCAGCAGTCTCACAGGGCTATCTGGAAACACCATATATTTT. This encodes CASSLTGLSGNTIYF.

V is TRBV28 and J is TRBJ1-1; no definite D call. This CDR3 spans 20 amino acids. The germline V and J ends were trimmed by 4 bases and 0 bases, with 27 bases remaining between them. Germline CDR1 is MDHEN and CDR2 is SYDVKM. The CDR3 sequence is CASSSLRRNRLSAMNTEAFF. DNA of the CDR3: TGTGCCAGCAGTTCGCTTAGGAGGAACCGACTTAGTGCAATGAACACTGAAGCTTTCTTT. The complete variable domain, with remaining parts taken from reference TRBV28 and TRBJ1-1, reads DVKVTQSSRYLVKRTGEKVFLECVQDMDHENMFWYRQDPGLGLRLIYFSYDVKMKEKGDIPEGYSVSREKKERFSLILESASTNQTSMYLCASSSLRRNRLSAMNTEAFFGQGTRLTVV.